This entry lists 26 T cell receptor beta chains sequenced from one sample in a study of blood T cell repertoires in COVID-19. Profiling relied on immunoSEQ multiplex PCR, and the TCRdb table lists in-frame clones only, not all of them. The sample records 250,000 to 400,000 clones, roughly 90% being singletons. Input material: PBMCs or T cells enriched from blood (not recorded which). These receptors originate from a man aged 60 to 69 who had recovered from COVID-19.

The J gene is TRBJ1-4, the V gene TRBV12-3 or TRBV12-4; D not resolved. This CDR3 region has 12 residues. V lost 8 bases, J lost 5 bases, and 9 bases lay in between. The CDR3 is CASGWANEKLFF. DNA of the CDR3: TGTGCCAGCGGATGGGCAAATGAAAAACTGTTTTTT.

The chain has TRBV27 and TRBJ1-2; 10 bases match TRBD1. Trimming removed 5 bases from V and 5 bases from J; junction bases left unmatched: 8. Per the germline V gene, CDR1 is MNHEY and CDR2 is SMNVEV (reference sequence). This CDR3 is 15 amino acids long. The CDR3 DNA sequence: TGTGCCAGCAGTCCAACGACAGGGGGCGGGTATGGCTACACCTTC. The encoded protein is CASSPTTGGGYGYTF.

This clone occurred once. The chain joins TRBV5-1 to TRBJ2-2; no firm D call. CDR1 is SGHRS and CDR2 is YFSETQ in the germline V gene. The CDR3 is 13 amino acids. Trimming left V 4 bases short and J 6 bases short, with 10 bases between. The CDR3 region is CASSVEVPGELFF. The DNA of the CDR3 is TGCGCCAGCAGCGTCGAGGTTCCCGGGGAGCTGTTTTTT.

This sequence joins TRBV19 and TRBJ1-2; tentative D call: TRBD1 (5 bases). Trimming removed 1 base at V and 5 bases at J, with 11 bases between. Germline-derived CDR1 and CDR2 are LNHDA and SQIVND (reference sequence). This CDR3 contains 14 residues. The DNA of the CDR3 is TGTGCCAGTAGTATAGTCGACAGAACTTATGGCTACACCTTC. Its protein is CASSIVDRTYGYTF.

This clone occurred once. V is TRBV30 and J is TRBJ1-4, with no clear D. The length of the CDR3 is 14 residues. Germline CDR1 is GTSNPN and CDR2 is SVGIG (reference sequence). Trimming removed 2 bases from V and 13 bases from J, with 20 bases in between. The CDR3 sequence: CAWSQHQPGNRLFF. The CDR3 DNA sequence: TGTGCCTGGAGTCAACATCAGCCGGGGAATCGACTGTTTTTT. Full variable domain (outside the CDR3, taken from reference TRBV30 and TRBJ1-4): SQTIHQWPATLVQPVGSPLSLECTVEGTSNPNLYWYRQAAGRGLQLLFYSVGIGQISSEVPQNLSASRPQDRQFILSSKKLLLSDSGFYLCAWSQHQPGNRLFFGSGTQLSVL.

This clone was recorded a few times. The V gene is TRBV4-1, the J gene TRBJ2-2, with D perhaps matching TRBD2 (5 bases). Germline V gives CDR1 MGHRA, CDR2 YSYEKL. The ends were cut back, 1 base at V and 7 bases at J, with 19 bases in the middle. The CDR3 is 17 amino acids. This CDR3 is CASSQGQLAMVHGELFF. CDR3 DNA sequence: TGCGCCAGCAGCCAAGGGCAGCTAGCAATGGTCCACGGGGAGCTGTTTTTT.

V usage is TRBV19 and J usage is TRBJ1-1; 11 bases fit TRBD1. With V trimmed by 5 bases and J by 7 bases, 9 bases remained unmatched. The CDR3 is 15 amino acids. Germline CDR1 reads LNHDA; CDR2 reads SQIVND (reference sequence). CDR3 protein: CASSLGTGGSDEAFF. CDR3 nucleotide sequence: TGTGCCAGTAGTCTCGGGACAGGGGGGAGTGATGAAGCTTTCTTT.

A single count supports this clone. The genes are TRBV6-5 and TRBJ1-4; weak D call: TRBD1 (5 bases). V lost 2 bases to trimming and J lost 2 bases, with 12 bases between them. The germline V gene encodes CDR1 MNHEY and CDR2 SVGAGI. The CDR3 has 16 residues. CDR3: CASSYARGATNEKLFF. The CDR3 DNA follows: TGTGCCAGCAGTTACGCCCGCGGGGCGACTAATGAAAAACTGTTTTTT.

The chain recombines TRBV11-1 with TRBJ2-1; 7 bases fit TRBD1. CDR1 SGHAT and CDR2 FQDESV come from the germline V gene (reference sequence). V lost 6 bases to trimming and J lost 4 bases; unmatched junction nucleotides: 6. The CDR3 is made up of 14 amino acids. The CDR3 region has the DNA TGTGCCAGCAGTCCGGGACAGATATACAATGAGCAGTTCTTC. It codes for CASSPGQIYNEQFF.

The rearrangement uses TRBV6-4 and TRBJ1-6; 7 bases line up with TRBD1. This CDR3 comprises 13 residues. V was clipped by 4 bases and J by 9 bases; unmatched bases: 3. Germline loops: CDR1 MRHNA, CDR2 SNTAGT. CDR3 nucleotides: TGTGCCAGCAGTGGACAGGGTGGTTCACCCCTCCACTTT. Its translation is CASSGQGGSPLHF.

The V gene is TRBV6-1, the J gene TRBJ1-2; D is unresolved. The CDR3 extends over 17 amino acids. The germline V gene has CDR1 MNHNS and CDR2 SASEGT. V gave up 2 bases and J gave up 5 bases, with 21 bases separating them. The CDR3 sequence: CASSERAGRERIYGYTF. The CDR3 bases are TGTGCCAGCAGTGAAAGGGCAGGACGGGAGAGAATATATGGCTACACCTTC.

This chain joins TRBV18 and TRBJ2-6; 7 positions agree with TRBD2. Germline trimming cut 1 base from V and 2 bases from J; bases unmatched to any gene: 2. CDR3 size: 16 residues. The germline V gene has CDR1 KGHSH and CDR2 LQKENI. The CDR3 sequence: CASSPLREAGANVLTF. The CDR3 nucleotides read TGTGCCAGCTCACCACTCCGGGAGGCTGGGGCCAACGTCCTGACTTTC. The variable domain in full, with the rest retrieved from reference TRBV18 and TRBJ2-6, is NAGVMQNPRHLVRRRGQEARLRCSPMKGHSHVYWYRQLPEEGLKFMVYLQKENIIDESGMPKERFSAEFPKEGPSILRIQQVVRGDSAAYFCASSPLREAGANVLTFGAGSRLTVL.

This chain links TRBV29-1 with TRBJ2-2; TRBD2 aligns across 13 bases. This CDR3 region has 15 residues. Unmatched junction bases numbered 5, after V lost 8 bases and J lost 2 bases. CDR1 SQVTM and CDR2 ANQGSEA come from the germline V gene. CDR3 in amino acids: CSLGLAGDNTGELFF. CDR3 DNA sequence: TGCAGCCTAGGACTAGCGGGAGACAACACCGGGGAGCTGTTTTTT.

V and J are TRBV9 and TRBJ2-2; 10 nucleotides agree with TRBD2. Germline V gene data show CDR1 as SGDLS and CDR2 as YYNGEE. The CDR3 loop spans 18 amino acids. V was clipped by 0 bases and J by 4 bases; unmatched bases: 9. This CDR3 is CASSVAFASGGGTGELFF. The CDR3 DNA sequence: TGTGCCAGCAGCGTAGCTTTCGCTAGCGGGGGCGGCACCGGGGAGCTGTTTTTT.

The chain is built from TRBV18 and TRBJ2-2; 13 bases agree with TRBD2. The CDR3 is 20 amino acids. Germline assignment: CDR1 KGHSH and CDR2 LQKENI. The V segment lost 4 bases and the J segment 3 bases; nucleotides outside the gene matches: 14. The CDR3 is CASSRRTTGTSGIDTGELFF. CDR3 nucleotides: TGTGCCAGCTCACGGCGAACAACCGGGACTAGCGGGATCGACACCGGGGAGCTGTTTTTT.

This chain joins TRBV9 and TRBJ2-7, with a tentative D call TRBD2 (6 bases). Trimming took off 3 bases at V and 1 base at J, with 8 bases between the two ends. There are 13 residues in the CDR3. The germline V gene has CDR1 SGDLS and CDR2 YYNGEE. The CDR3 here is CASSGGTSYEQYF. CDR3 in DNA: TGTGCCAGCAGCGGTGGGACTTCCTACGAGCAGTACTTC.

CDR3 in DNA: TGCGCCAGCAGCCTCGGACAGGGTGCGAATAATTCACCCCTCCACTTT. It specifies CASSLGQGANNSPLHF. The rearrangement links TRBV5-1 to TRBJ1-6, with 8 bases lining up with TRBD1. Losses at the gene ends were 4 bases for V and 5 bases for J; bases not matched to a gene: 8. This CDR3 spans 16 amino acids. Germline CDR1 and CDR2: SGHRS and YFSETQ.

The chain joins TRBV4-1 to TRBJ2-2; weak D call: TRBD2 (5 bases). V lost 5 bases to trimming and J lost 2 bases, with 33 bases between them. Germline CDR1 is MGHRA and CDR2 is YSYEKL. CDR3 length equals 22 residues. In DNA form, the CDR3 reads TGCGCCAGCAGCTACATTCCCACGAAACTCGCTGTCAATGGACTCAACACCGGGGAGCTGTTTTTT. It is translated as CASSYIPTKLAVNGLNTGELFF.

The V gene is TRBV4-1, the J gene TRBJ2-1, with no clear D. Germline V gives CDR1 MGHRA, CDR2 YSYEKL. Trimming left V 3 bases short and J 3 bases short, with 15 bases between. The CDR3 spans 16 residues. This CDR3 is CASSHPSRVGYNEQFF. The CDR3 DNA reads TGCGCCAGCAGCCACCCGAGCCGGGTGGGCTACAATGAGCAGTTCTTC.

This chain joins TRBV5-6 and TRBJ1-6, with 8 bases matching TRBD1. The CDR3 covers 15 residues. V trimming: 0 bases; J trimming: 8 bases; junction bases outside the gene matches: 4. Germline CDR1 is SGHDT and CDR2 is YYEEEE. The CDR3 bases are TGTGCCAGCAGCTTGGACAGGGGGATCGATTCACCCCTCCACTTT. As protein: CASSLDRGIDSPLHF.

This chain connects TRBV11-3 to TRBJ2-1, with TRBD2 matching over 12 bases. The germline V gene encodes CDR1 SGHNT and CDR2 YENEEA. V lost 5 bases to trimming and J lost 4 bases; unmatched junction nucleotides: 3. This CDR3 region has 15 residues. This CDR3 reads CASSLLAGGYNEQFF. CDR3 DNA sequence: TGTGCCAGCAGCCTACTAGCGGGGGGTTACAATGAGCAGTTCTTC.

The CDR3, as DNA: TGCAGCGCACAGGACAGACTGAACACTGAAGCTTTCTTT. Translation gives CSAQDRLNTEAFF. This sequence joins TRBV29-1 and TRBJ1-1; TRBD1 is a possible D gene (6 bases). Germline CDR1 and CDR2: SQVTM and ANQGSEA. The V end was cut by 7 bases, the J end by 0 bases, with 12 bases between. CDR3 size: 13 residues.

This chain connects TRBV7-9 to TRBJ2-5; 9 nucleotides match TRBD2. The J segment lost 2 bases and the V segment lost 5 bases, leaving 6 bases of the junction unmatched. Germline V gene sequence: CDR1 SEHNR, CDR2 FQNEAQ (reference sequence). The CDR3 runs to 15 residues. The CDR3 is CASSPSGRRQETQYF. In DNA, the CDR3 is TGTGCCAGCAGCCCCAGCGGGAGGCGACAAGAGACCCAGTACTTC.

This clone has only a few counts. CDR3 region: CASSLGRASYEQYF. The DNA of the CDR3 is TGTGCCAGCAGCTTGGGCAGGGCAAGCTACGAGCAGTACTTC. This chain uses TRBV7-9 with TRBJ2-7, with a tentative D call TRBD1 (5 bases). Trimming left V 3 bases short and J 3 bases short, with 12 bases between. CDR3 length: 14 amino acids. Looked up from germline, CDR1 is SEHNR and CDR2 is FQNEAQ (reference sequence).

The V call is TRBV19, the J call TRBJ1-5, with 7 bases fitting TRBD1. The CDR3 consists of 16 residues. The germline CDR1 and CDR2 sequences are LNHDA and SQIVND (reference sequence). Trimming at V came to 7 bases and at J to 0 bases, leaving 9 bases not matched to a gene. CDR3 coding DNA: TGTGCCAGTACCCTATGGGGACAGTATAGCAATCAGCCCCAGCATTTT. This codes for CASTLWGQYSNQPQHF.

This clone was seen only a few times. Other DNA variants within this sample encode the same CDR3. V and J are TRBV5-4 and TRBJ2-2; the D gene is possibly TRBD1 (6 bases). V lost 4 bases and J lost 6, with 10 bases in between. This CDR3 region has 13 residues. CDR1 and CDR2 (germline): SGHNT, YYREEE (reference sequence). Written as DNA, the CDR3 is TGTGCCAGCAGCGCACAGGGCGCCGGGGAGCTGTTTTTT. It specifies CASSAQGAGELFF. The complete variable domain, with remaining parts taken from reference TRBV5-4 and TRBJ2-2, reads ETGVTQSPTHLIKTRGQQVTLRCSSQSGHNTVSWYQQALGQGPQFIFQYYREEENGRGNFPPRFSGLQFPNYSSELNVNALELDDSALYLCASSAQGAGELFFGEGSRLTVL.